This record looks at one T cell receptor beta chain sequence and its context. The data stem from a study of blood T cell repertoires in COVID-19. Original data processing: Nucleated cell number was recorded as an estimate derived from reference gene primer amplification. Profiling relied on immunoSEQ multiplex PCR, and the TCRdb table lists in-frame clones only, not all of them. That table furnishes V, J and clone size, whereas the DNA furnished D and trimming. The sample holds 90,000 to 100,000 clones; about 86% are singletons and the top ten take just over 15%. Germline CDR1 is SGHNT and CDR2 is YYREEE (reference sequence). V gave up 0 bases and J gave up 1 base, with 13 bases separating them. The CDR3 runs 16 residues.

Specimen: peripheral blood. This receptor was taken from a human donor in a cohort sampled during active COVID-19. The chain joins TRBV5-4 to TRBJ2-5; perhaps TRBD2 as D (7 bases). In nucleotides, the CDR3 is TGTGCCAGCAGCTTGGGGACGGGGGGCCTCCAAGAGACCCAGTACTTC. Its protein product is CASSLGTGGLQETQYF. The whole variable domain, filled in from reference TRBV5-4 and TRBJ2-5, reads ETGVTQSPTHLIKTRGQQVTLRCSSQSGHNTVSWYQQALGQGPQFIFQYYREEENGRGNFPPRFSGLQFPNYSSELNVNALELDDSALYLCASSLGTGGLQETQYFGPGTRLLVL.